The clone carrying this TCR beta chain turned up a few times. This sample was included in a study of Graves' ophthalmopathy and Graves' hyperthyroidism. Diagnosis relied on clinical symptoms, serum thyroxine, TRAb, thyroid ultrasound and orbital computed tomography. Amplification of the TCR beta CDR3 regions used RNA transcripts (as template). HTBI primers primed a first-round RT-PCR, and a second-round multiplex PCR followed. TCRdb re-analysed the multiplex PCR reads in MiXCR, keeping a single row per CDR3 protein. In the table there are 1 million to 1.3 million distinct CDR3 sequences, 35% to 45% of which are singletons. The CDR3 totals 14 residues. Trimming cost V 8 bases and J 8 bases, with 16 bases left between them. Germline V gene data show CDR1 as MRHNA and CDR2 as SNTAGT.

The receptor comes from an adult man with Graves' hyperthyroidism. Material: peripheral blood or thyroid tissue (not recorded which). The chain employs TRBV6-4 and TRBJ1-6, with D possibly TRBD1 on 5 matching bases. Here the CDR3 reads CASLSAGRDSPLHF. DNA of the CDR3: TGTGCCAGCCTCTCGGCAGGGAGGGATTCACCCCTCCACTTT.